The 9 T cell receptor beta chains reported below all come from one sample, sequenced in a study of blood T cells in healthy people across ages. The authors ran a second PCR of about 7 to 11 cycles using a sample-barcoded 5' primer and a J-beta primer mix. Each CDR3 protein gets one entry after TCRdb re-called the 5' RACE reads with MiXCR. The data show under 850,000 distinct CDR3 sequences, with about 37% seen just once and over 10% held by the top ten. The sample taken for sequencing was blood. Every receptor here comes from a man aged 18-30 years in good health.

The sample holds a few counts of this clonotype. This chain uses TRBV6-2 or TRBV6-3 with TRBJ2-5; 7 nucleotides agree with TRBD1. The CDR3 is 14 residues long. The germline CDR1 and CDR2 sequences are MNHEY and SVGEGT. Unmatched junction bases numbered 10, after V lost 5 bases and J lost 7 bases. CDR3 DNA sequence: TGTGCCAGCAGTACGGACAGGAGAAGTGGGACCCAGTACTTC. It encodes CASSTDRRSGTQYF.

The V gene is TRBV29-1, the J gene TRBJ2-7; 7 bases agree with TRBD1. V was clipped by 7 bases and J by 7 bases; unmatched bases: 13. The germline V gene encodes CDR1 SQVTM and CDR2 ANQGSEA. The CDR3 totals 13 residues. CDR3 region: CSGKQGSYNEQYF. Written as DNA, the CDR3 is TGCAGCGGGAAACAGGGGTCCTACAATGAGCAGTACTTC.

A note on this clonotype: A much larger clone lies a single base off, so this may be a read error. This CDR3 reads CASSPPGLAGGNEQYF. The CDR3 region has the DNA TGTGCCAGTAGCCCCCCAGGACTAGCGGGGGGAAATGAGCAGTACTTC. This chain joins TRBV19 and TRBJ2-5; 14 bases are shared with TRBD2. The germline V gene has CDR1 LNHDA and CDR2 SQIVND (reference sequence). V shed 6 bases, J shed 11 bases, and the junction held 14 bases outside the gene matches. This CDR3 spans 16 amino acids.

Regarding this clonotype: The junction and the germline gene differ at one end; a read error may be behind it. The chain couples TRBV20-1 to TRBJ2-1; D uncertain. Germline values: CDR1 DFQATT, CDR2 SNEGSKA (reference sequence). The CDR3 contains 23 residues. The CDR3 spells CSASLPVTVGVPRKFPSNNGQFF. The CDR3 DNA reads TGCAGTGCTAGTCTTCCGGTGACGGTAGGAGTTCCCCGAAAGTTTCCCTCCAACAATGGGCAGTTCTTC.

This clonotype was recorded many times. The chain employs TRBV12-3 or TRBV12-4 and TRBJ1-2; D gene uncertain. The CDR3 runs to 13 residues. Between the trimmed V and J ends, which lost 7 bases and 2 bases, there was a span of 11 bases. CDR3 sequence (DNA): TGTGCCAGCACCCCGGGTATGAACTATGGCTACACCTTC. Translation: CASTPGMNYGYTF.

The chain carries TRBV7-8 and TRBJ2-3; D is ambiguous. CDR3 size: 13 residues. Between the trimmed V and J ends, which lost 5 bases and 5 bases, there was a span of 11 bases. Germline CDR1 and CDR2: SGHVS and FQNEAQ. CDR3 sequence reads: CASSDMGGDTQYF. CDR3 DNA sequence: TGTGCCAGCAGCGACATGGGTGGAGATACGCAGTATTTT.

This clonotype appeared a few times. The chain links TRBV6-2 or TRBV6-3 to TRBJ2-7, with D tentatively TRBD1 or TRBD2 (5 bases each). CDR1 and CDR2 (germline): MNHEY, SVGEGT. CDR3 length: 14 residues. V lost 2 bases to trimming and J lost 3 bases, with 11 bases between them. The CDR3 reads CASSYAGTDYEQYF. The CDR3 nucleotides read TGTGCCAGCAGTTACGCAGGGACCGACTACGAGCAGTACTTC.

The chain has TRBV4-2 and TRBJ1-5; no clear D. The CDR3 runs to 14 residues. Per germline, CDR1 LGHNA and CDR2 YNFKEQ. V was clipped by 0 bases and J by 6 bases, with 9 bases between them. CDR3 amino acids: CASSQEARSQPQHF. CDR3 coding DNA: TGTGCCAGCAGCCAAGAGGCAAGGAGTCAGCCCCAGCATTTT.

This clonotype occurred a few times. V is TRBV27 and J is TRBJ1-2; 11 positions agree with TRBD1. Germline trimming cut 0 bases from V and 8 bases from J; bases unmatched to any gene: 11. Germline CDR1 and CDR2: MNHEY and SMNVEV (reference sequence). The CDR3 is made up of 17 amino acids. The CDR3 reads CASSLSRGQGVMEGYTF. The CDR3 DNA is TGTGCCAGCAGTTTATCGCGGGGACAGGGGGTGATGGAAGGCTACACCTTC.